One sample yielded the 2 T cell receptor beta chains listed below, sequenced in a study of T cell responses to AZD1222 COVID-19 vaccine. TCRdb's table, derived via immunoSEQ multiplex PCR, lists solely in-frame clones and lacks some. The table shows fewer than 250,000 clones, with approximately 92% occurring only once. The sequencing used peripheral blood, collected on day 0 of AZD1222 vaccination. All receptors come from an adult in good health.

The rearrangement links TRBV11-3 to TRBJ2-5; D is ambiguous. This CDR3 has 14 amino acids. The germline V gene encodes CDR1 SGHNT and CDR2 YENEEA. Trimming removed 2 bases at V and 3 bases at J, with 10 bases between. CDR3 loop: CASSLNGREETQYF. DNA for the CDR3: TGTGCCAGCAGCTTAAATGGGCGAGAAGAGACCCAGTACTTC.

V is TRBV6-5 and J is TRBJ1-2, with D maybe TRBD1 (5 bases). This CDR3 contains 12 residues. Germline V gene lookup returns CDR1 MNHEY and CDR2 SVGAGI. V lost 5 bases, J lost 4 bases, and 8 bases lay in between. In DNA form, the CDR3 reads TGTGCCAGCAGTCCAGGGTCCTATGGCTACACCTTC. Encoded protein: CASSPGSYGYTF.